This entry lists 21 T cell receptor beta chains sequenced from one sample in a study of identifying expanded T cells in peripheral blood. The repertoire was sequenced with immunoSEQ multiplex PCR; TCRdb's copy has only in-frame clones and lacks some. The sample includes over 45,000 clones, about four fifths seen only once; the top ten take 17%. The sample consisted of blood. These receptors all stem from a person aged 18 to 75 in good health.

This chain uses TRBV5-6 with TRBJ1-2; TRBD1 might be the D (6 bases). Between the trimmed V and J ends, which lost 3 bases and 3 bases, there was a span of 12 bases. The CDR3 is 14 amino acids. Germline CDR1 and CDR2: SGHDT and YYEEEE. The CDR3 loop reads CASSSTDSYYGYTF. CDR3 nucleotide sequence: TGTGCCAGCAGCTCTACGGACAGTTACTATGGCTACACCTTC.

This chain connects TRBV6-5 to TRBJ1-5; D ambiguous. Trimming removed 10 bases from V and 2 bases from J, with 18 bases in between. The CDR3 length is 15 residues. Germline V CDR1 and CDR2: MNHEY, SVGAGI. The CDR3 here is CATQISPGGNQPQHF. The CDR3 DNA reads TGTGCCACCCAGATTTCGCCAGGTGGCAATCAGCCCCAGCATTTT.

This clone was recorded only once. The rearrangement joins TRBV10-3 to TRBJ1-5; D is uncertain. The length of the CDR3 is 13 residues. Germline CDR1 and CDR2: ENHRY and SYGVKD. V was clipped by 5 bases and J by 4 bases, with 9 bases between them. CDR3 in DNA: TGTGCCATCAGTCGGGATCGGAATCAGCCCCAGCATTTT. Encoded protein: CAISRDRNQPQHF.

The rearrangement uses TRBV20-1 and TRBJ2-5; D not resolved. This CDR3 is 11 amino acids long. CDR1 and CDR2 from the germline V gene are DFQATT and SNEGSKA (reference sequence). Trimming left V 2 bases short and J 5 bases short, with 6 bases between. CDR3 bases: TGCAGTGCTAGAACGTGGGAGACCCAGTACTTC. Translating it yields CSARTWETQYF.

V and J are TRBV7-9 and TRBJ2-1; 7 bases map to TRBD1. J was trimmed by 0 bases and V by 6 bases; bases with no gene match: 8. Per germline, CDR1 SEHNR and CDR2 FQNEAQ (reference sequence). This CDR3 spans 16 amino acids. CDR3 DNA sequence: TGTGCCAGCAGGGGTTCACAGGGGAGCTCCTACAATGAGCAGTTCTTC. It codes for CASRGSQGSSYNEQFF.

The chain is built from TRBV7-7 and TRBJ2-3, with 9 bases matching TRBD2. Germline values: CDR1 SSHAT, CDR2 FNYEAQ (reference sequence). The CDR3 spans 15 residues. The V segment lost 5 bases and the J segment 4 bases; nucleotides outside the gene matches: 7. Here the CDR3 DNA reads TGTGCCAGCAGCACCGGGACTAGCAGGGCAGATACGCAGTATTTT. Encoded protein: CASSTGTSRADTQYF.

This clone showed up just a few times. The gene calls are TRBV6-6 and TRBJ1-2, with D uncertain. Germline CDR1 and CDR2: MNHNY and SVGAGI (reference sequence). The CDR3 is 14 residues long. Trimming removed 4 bases from V and 4 bases from J, with 13 bases in between. Written as DNA, the CDR3 is TGTGCCAGCAGTTCGGAAGTGGACGCCTATGGCTACACCTTC. Amino acids: CASSSEVDAYGYTF.

This clone was picked up a small number of times. The rearrangement uses TRBV13 and TRBJ2-5; D might be TRBD1 or TRBD2, each matching 7 bases. V lost 2 bases and J lost 4, with 23 bases in between. The CDR3 loop spans 18 amino acids. Germline CDR1 PRHDT, CDR2 FYEKMQ (reference sequence). CDR3 loop: CASSLSSARGGARETQYF. The DNA for the CDR3 is TGTGCCAGCAGCTTATCCTCCGCCAGGGGGGGGGCGAGAGAGACCCAGTACTTC.

This clone has just a few counts. The chain is built from TRBV7-3 and TRBJ2-2; 8 positions match TRBD2. The CDR3 totals 14 residues. Trimming took 4 bases from V and 7 from J; bases not matched to a gene: 5. CDR1 and CDR2 (germline): SGHTA, FQGTGA. The CDR3 loop is CASSSGTRNGELFF. In DNA form, the CDR3 reads TGTGCCAGCAGCTCCGGGACTAGGAACGGGGAGCTGTTTTTT.

The V gene is TRBV7-2, the J gene TRBJ2-7, with 10 positions matching TRBD1. The CDR3 runs to 15 residues. The germline CDR1 and CDR2 sequences are SGHTA and FQGNSA. V trimming: 2 bases; J trimming: 2 bases; junction bases outside the gene matches: 3. CDR3 sequence (DNA): TGTGCCAGCAGCTTAACCGGGACAGGGGCCTACGAGCAGTACGTC. It yields the protein CASSLTGTGAYEQYV.

The chain joins TRBV10-3 to TRBJ2-7; 8 nucleotides agree with TRBD2. With V trimmed by 8 bases and J by 3 bases, 3 bases remained unmatched. Germline CDR1 is ENHRY and CDR2 is SYGVKD. The CDR3 spans 12 residues. CDR3 in amino acids: CAISLAGYEQYV. CDR3 nucleotide sequence: TGTGCCATCTCCCTAGCGGGCTACGAGCAGTACGTC.

The V call is TRBV6-1, the J call TRBJ1-1; D unclear. Trimming removed 3 bases at V and 1 base at J, with 6 bases between. Germline CDR1 and CDR2: MNHNS and SASEGT. The CDR3 runs to 13 residues. In DNA form, the CDR3 reads TGTGCCAGCAGTGATAGTGAGAACACTGAAGCTTTCTTT. It yields the protein CASSDSENTEAFF.

J is TRBJ1-2 and V is TRBV12-2. TRBV12-2 is a recognized pseudogene. The CDR3 extends over 20 amino acids. CDR3 coding DNA: TGTGCAAGTCGCTTACGATTATTCGGGGGGGCGAACTCTCACAAGGCGGGCTACACCTTC. Amino acid sequence: CASRLRLFGGANSHKAGYTF.

This clone was observed once. J is TRBJ2-1 and V is TRBV5-4; either TRBD1 or TRBD2 may fit D (6 bases each). The CDR3 length is 13 residues. Germline CDR1 and CDR2: SGHNT and YYREEE (reference sequence). Trimming cost V 5 bases and J 6 bases, with 12 bases left between them. The chain's CDR3 is CASRAGGLNEQFF. The CDR3 bases are TGTGCCAGCAGGGCCGGGGGCCTCAATGAGCAGTTCTTC.

The chain has TRBV5-5 and TRBJ2-7, with a tentative D call TRBD2 (7 bases). V was clipped by 4 bases and J by 5 bases, with 22 bases between them. Germline lookup yields CDR1 SGHKS and CDR2 YYEKEE (reference sequence). This CDR3 is 16 amino acids long. The CDR3: CASSAQPTGRVNEQYV. The DNA for the CDR3 is TGTGCCAGCAGCGCACAACCTACAGGGAGGGTTAACGAGCAGTACGTC.

This chain links TRBV5-1 with TRBJ2-1; 10 bases map to TRBD2. CDR3 length equals 18 residues. The germline CDR1 and CDR2 sequences are SGHRS and YFSETQ. Unmatched junction bases numbered 14, after V lost 2 bases and J lost 6 bases. Here the CDR3 DNA reads TGCGCCAGCAGCTTCCAATTAAGTCTAGCGGGGGAGTTCAATGAGCAGTTCTTC. This codes for CASSFQLSLAGEFNEQFF.

The chain carries TRBV29-1 and TRBJ1-2; D gene uncertain. Germline V lookup: CDR1 SQVTM, CDR2 ANQGSEA. This CDR3 has 12 amino acids. V lost 3 bases to trimming and J lost 6 bases, with 11 bases between them. CDR3 in amino acids: CSVEALRNGYTF. DNA for the CDR3: TGCAGCGTTGAGGCACTAAGGAATGGCTACACCTTC.

The chain uses TRBV5-4 and TRBJ2-3; the match to TRBD1 covers 10 bases. The CDR3 runs to 15 residues. CDR1 is SGHNT, CDR2 YYREEE, per germline (reference sequence). V shed 0 bases and J 3 bases; nucleotides not matched to a gene: 1. CDR3 nucleotide sequence: TGTGCCAGCAGCTTGGGGGACAGGGGAACAGATACGCAGTATTTT. It is translated as CASSLGDRGTDTQYF.

This chain uses TRBV5-1 with TRBJ2-7; no reliable D call. Germline V lookup: CDR1 SGHRS, CDR2 YFSETQ. The CDR3 loop spans 11 amino acids. The V end was cut by 7 bases, the J end by 7 bases, with 12 bases between. Here the CDR3 DNA reads TGCGCCAGCCGGTCAGGAAAGGAGCAGTACTTC. The encoded protein is CASRSGKEQYF.

The chain recombines TRBV7-2 with TRBJ2-5; 8 nucleotides align to TRBD1. CDR1 SGHTA and CDR2 FQGNSA come from the germline V gene. V lost 5 bases to trimming and J lost 6 bases; unmatched junction nucleotides: 2. The CDR3 is 12 amino acids. CDR3 in amino acids: CASSRDRQTQYF. CDR3 sequence (DNA): TGTGCCAGCAGCAGGGACAGGCAGACCCAGTACTTC.

The chain joins TRBV5-4 to TRBJ2-7, with 11 bases matching TRBD2. J lost 7 bases, V lost 0 bases, and 6 bases had no gene match. The CDR3 totals 15 residues. Germline V gene lookup returns CDR1 SGHNT and CDR2 YYREEE (reference sequence). The CDR3 protein is CASSLETSGIGEQYF. Here the CDR3 DNA reads TGTGCCAGCAGCTTGGAGACTAGCGGGATAGGGGAGCAGTACTTC.